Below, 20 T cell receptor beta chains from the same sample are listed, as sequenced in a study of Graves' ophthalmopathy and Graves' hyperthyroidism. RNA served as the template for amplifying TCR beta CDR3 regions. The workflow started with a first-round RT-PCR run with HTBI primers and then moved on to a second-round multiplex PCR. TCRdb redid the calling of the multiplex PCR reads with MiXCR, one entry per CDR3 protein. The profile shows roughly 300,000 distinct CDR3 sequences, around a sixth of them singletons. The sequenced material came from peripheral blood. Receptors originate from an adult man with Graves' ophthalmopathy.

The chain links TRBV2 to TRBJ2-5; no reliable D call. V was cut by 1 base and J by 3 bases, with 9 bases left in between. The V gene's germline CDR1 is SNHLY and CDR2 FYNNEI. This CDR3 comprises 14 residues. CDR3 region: CASSEVGYKETQYF. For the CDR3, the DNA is TGTGCCAGCAGTGAAGTAGGATATAAAGAGACCCAGTACTTC.

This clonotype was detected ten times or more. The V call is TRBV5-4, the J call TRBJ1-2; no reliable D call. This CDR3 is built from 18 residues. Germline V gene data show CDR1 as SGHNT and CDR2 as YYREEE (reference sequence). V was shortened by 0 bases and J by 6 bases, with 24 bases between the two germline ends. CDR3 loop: CASSLGPTADRLRHGYTF. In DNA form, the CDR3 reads TGTGCCAGCAGCTTGGGCCCTACGGCAGACCGGCTAAGGCATGGCTACACCTTC.

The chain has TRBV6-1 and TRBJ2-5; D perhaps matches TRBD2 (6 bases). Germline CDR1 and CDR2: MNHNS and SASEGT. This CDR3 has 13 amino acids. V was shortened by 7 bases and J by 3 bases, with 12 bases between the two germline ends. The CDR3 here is CASIRWGEETQYF. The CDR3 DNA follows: TGTGCCAGCATTCGGTGGGGGGAAGAGACCCAGTACTTC.

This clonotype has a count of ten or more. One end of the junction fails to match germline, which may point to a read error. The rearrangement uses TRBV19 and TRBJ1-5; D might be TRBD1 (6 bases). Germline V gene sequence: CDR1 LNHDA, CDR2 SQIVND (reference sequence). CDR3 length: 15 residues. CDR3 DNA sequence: TGTGCCAGTAGTTCGGGACAACATAGCAATCAGCCCCAACATTTT. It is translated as CASSSGQHSNQPQHF.

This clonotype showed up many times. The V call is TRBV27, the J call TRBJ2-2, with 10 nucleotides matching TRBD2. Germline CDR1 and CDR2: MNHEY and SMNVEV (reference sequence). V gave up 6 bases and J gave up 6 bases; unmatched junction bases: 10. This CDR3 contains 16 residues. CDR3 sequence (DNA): TGTGCCAGCAGGAAGAGCGGGGGGGCTTGGTCCGGGGAGCTGTTTTTT. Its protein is CASRKSGGAWSGELFF.

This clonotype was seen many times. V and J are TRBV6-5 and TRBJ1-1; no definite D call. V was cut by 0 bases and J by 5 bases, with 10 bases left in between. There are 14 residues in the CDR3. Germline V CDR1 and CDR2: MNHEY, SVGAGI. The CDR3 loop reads CASSYSFEITEAFF. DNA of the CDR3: TGTGCCAGCAGTTACTCCTTCGAAATAACTGAAGCTTTCTTT.

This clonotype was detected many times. CDR3 bases: TGTGCCAGCAGTAACGGACAGGGGGGATATGGCTACACCTTC. Its translation is CASSNGQGGYGYTF. The V and J genes are TRBV6-5 and TRBJ1-2; 10 bases fit TRBD1. Germline V lookup: CDR1 MNHEY, CDR2 SVGAGI. Trimming at V came to 5 bases and at J to 5 bases, leaving 5 bases not matched to a gene. The CDR3 sequence is 14 residues long.

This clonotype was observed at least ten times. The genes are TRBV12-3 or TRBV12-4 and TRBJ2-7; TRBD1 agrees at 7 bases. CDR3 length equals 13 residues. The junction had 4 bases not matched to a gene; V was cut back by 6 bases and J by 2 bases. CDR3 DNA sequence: TGTGCCAGCAGGCCGGGACAGACCTACGAGCAGTACTTC. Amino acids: CASRPGQTYEQYF.

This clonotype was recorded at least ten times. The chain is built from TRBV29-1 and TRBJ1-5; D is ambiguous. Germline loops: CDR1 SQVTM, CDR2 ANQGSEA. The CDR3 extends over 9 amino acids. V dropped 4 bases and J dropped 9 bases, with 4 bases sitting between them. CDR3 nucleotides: TGCAGCGTTGCTCCGCCCCAGCATTTT. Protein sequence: CSVAPPQHF.

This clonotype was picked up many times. CDR3 amino acids: CASSYPRRTGDSETQYF. In nucleotides, the CDR3 is TGTGCCAGCAGTTACCCTAGAAGGACAGGGGATTCGGAGACCCAGTACTTC. This chain joins TRBV6-2 or TRBV6-3 and TRBJ2-5; 9 nucleotides line up with TRBD1. Germline values: CDR1 MNHEY, CDR2 SVGEGT. V shed 2 bases and J 5 bases; nucleotides not matched to a gene: 12. The length of the CDR3 is 17 residues.

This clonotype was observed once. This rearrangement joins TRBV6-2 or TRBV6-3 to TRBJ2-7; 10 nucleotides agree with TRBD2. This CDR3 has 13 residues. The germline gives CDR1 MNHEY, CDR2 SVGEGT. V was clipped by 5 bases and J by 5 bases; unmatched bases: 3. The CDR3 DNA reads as TGTGCCAGCAGTGGTAGCGGGAGGAACGAGCAGTACTTC. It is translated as CASSGSGRNEQYF.

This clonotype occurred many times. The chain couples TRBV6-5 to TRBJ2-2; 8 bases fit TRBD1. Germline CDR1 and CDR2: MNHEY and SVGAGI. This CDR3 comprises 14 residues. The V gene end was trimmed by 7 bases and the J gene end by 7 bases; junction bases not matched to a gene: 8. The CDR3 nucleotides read TGTGCCAGCAAGGAGGACAGGGTTGTCGGGGAGCTGTTTTTT. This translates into CASKEDRVVGELFF.

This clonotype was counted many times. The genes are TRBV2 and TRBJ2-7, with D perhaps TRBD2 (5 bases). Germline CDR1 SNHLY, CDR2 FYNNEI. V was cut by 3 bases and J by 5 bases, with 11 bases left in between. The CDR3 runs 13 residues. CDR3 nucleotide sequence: TGTGCCAGCAGTGAGGAGGCGCTGCACGAGCAGTACTTC. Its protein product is CASSEEALHEQYF.

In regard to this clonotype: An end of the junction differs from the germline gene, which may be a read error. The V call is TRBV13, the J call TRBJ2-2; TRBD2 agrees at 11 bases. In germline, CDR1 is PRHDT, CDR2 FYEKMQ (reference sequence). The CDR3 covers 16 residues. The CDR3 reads CAISPTSGSWNGELFF. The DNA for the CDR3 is TGTGCCATCAGCCCCACTAGCGGGAGTTGGAACGGGGAGCTGTTTTTT. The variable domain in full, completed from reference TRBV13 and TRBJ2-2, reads AAGVIQSPRHLIKEKRETATLKCYPIPRHDTVYWYQQGPGQDPQFLISFYEKMQSDKGSIPDRFSAQQFSDYHSELNMSSLELGDSALYFCAISPTSGSWNGELFFGEGSRLTVL.

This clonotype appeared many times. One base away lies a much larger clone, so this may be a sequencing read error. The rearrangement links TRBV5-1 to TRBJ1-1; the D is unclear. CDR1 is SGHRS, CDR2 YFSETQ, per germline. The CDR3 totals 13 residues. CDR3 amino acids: CASSLNGNAEAFF. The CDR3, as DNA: TGCGCCAGCAGCCTAAACGGGAACGCTGAAGCTTTCTTT.

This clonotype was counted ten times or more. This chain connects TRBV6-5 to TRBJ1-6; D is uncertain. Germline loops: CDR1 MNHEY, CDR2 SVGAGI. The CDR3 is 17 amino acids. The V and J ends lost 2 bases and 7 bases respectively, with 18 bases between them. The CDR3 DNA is TGTGCCAGCAGTTACAATGGGTTTACAACTGGGAATTCACCCCTCCACTTT. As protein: CASSYNGFTTGNSPLHF.

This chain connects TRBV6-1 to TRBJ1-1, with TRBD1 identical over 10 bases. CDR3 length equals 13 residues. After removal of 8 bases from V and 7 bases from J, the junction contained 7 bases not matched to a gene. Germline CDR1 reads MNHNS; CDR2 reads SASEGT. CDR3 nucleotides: TGTGCCAGCGGGACAGGGGTTCCTAATGAAGCTTTCTTT. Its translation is CASGTGVPNEAFF.

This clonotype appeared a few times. The CDR3 spells CASRESGTAANGYTF. For the CDR3, the DNA is TGCGCCAGCAGGGAATCCGGGACAGCGGCTAATGGCTACACCTTC. The J gene is TRBJ1-2, the V gene TRBV5-1; 7 nucleotides match TRBD1. V lost 5 bases to trimming and J lost 6 bases; unmatched junction nucleotides: 13. CDR1 SGHRS and CDR2 YFSETQ come from the germline V gene. The CDR3 spans 15 residues.

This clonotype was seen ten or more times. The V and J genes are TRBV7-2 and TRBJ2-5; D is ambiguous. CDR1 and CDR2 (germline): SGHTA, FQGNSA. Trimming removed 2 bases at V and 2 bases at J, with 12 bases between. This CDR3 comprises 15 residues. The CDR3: CASSLLPGTQETQYF. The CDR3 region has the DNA TGTGCCAGCAGCTTACTTCCGGGTACACAAGAGACCCAGTACTTC. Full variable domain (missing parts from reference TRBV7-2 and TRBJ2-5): GAGVSQSPSNKVTEKGKDVELRCDPISGHTALYWYRQSLGQGLEFLIYFQGNSAPDKSGLPSDRFSAERTGGSVSTLTIQRTQQEDSAVYLCASSLLPGTQETQYFGPGTRLLVL.

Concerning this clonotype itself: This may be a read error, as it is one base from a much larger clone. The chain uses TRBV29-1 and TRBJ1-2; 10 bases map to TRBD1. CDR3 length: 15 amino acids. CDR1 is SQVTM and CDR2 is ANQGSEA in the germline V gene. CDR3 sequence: CSVDRDRGPNYGHTF. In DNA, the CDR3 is TGCAGCGTGGACCGGGACAGGGGACCGAACTATGGCCACACCTTC.